The 18 T cell receptor beta chains presented below share a single source sample, sequenced in a study of cytomegalovirus exposure and HLA in healthy donors. The PCR contained 60 Vbeta and 13 Jbeta primers. Produced via immunoSEQ multiplex PCR; TCRdb's table is partial and in-frame only. The table has just under 250,000 clones, around 80% seen once. Sequenced material: PBMCs. These receptors all come from a woman aged 40 to 50 in good health and CMV-seropositive.

Regarding this clone: Compared with germline, one end of the junction differs, possibly owing to a read error. Other DNA sequences of this sample code for an identical CDR3. The J gene is TRBJ1-2, the V gene TRBV6-1; D is uncertain. Germline V lookup: CDR1 MNHNS, CDR2 SASEGT. The length of the CDR3 is 14 residues. CDR3 sequence (DNA): TGCGCCAGCAGTGAGGGCAGTAGTAACTATGGCTACACCTTC. Its translation: CASSEGSSNYGYTF.

The chain joins TRBV6-5 to TRBJ1-3, with a weak D call TRBD1 (5 bases). Trimming took 2 bases from V and 6 from J, leaving 11 bases between them. The CDR3 covers 14 residues. Germline-derived CDR1 and CDR2 are MNHEY and SVGAGI. Here the CDR3 DNA reads TGTGCCAGCAGTTACGCTCGGGGGGAAAACACCATATATTTT. It yields the protein CASSYARGENTIYF.

The chain combines TRBV2 with TRBJ1-2; tentative D call: TRBD1 (5 bases). Germline loops: CDR1 SNHLY, CDR2 FYNNEI. Between the trimmed V and J ends, which lost 6 bases and 8 bases, there was a span of 16 bases. This CDR3 is 13 amino acids long. DNA for the CDR3: TGTGCCAGCAGCGGCGGGGGATTACAGGGCTACACCTTC. It codes for CASSGGGLQGYTF.

The rearrangement links TRBV9 to TRBJ1-1; 7 bases align to TRBD1. The V gene's germline CDR1 is SGDLS and CDR2 YYNGEE. Unmatched junction bases numbered 8, after V lost 4 bases and J lost 5 bases. The CDR3 is 14 amino acids. The CDR3: CASSYRDSLTEAFF. The CDR3 nucleotides read TGTGCCAGCAGCTATAGGGACAGCTTGACTGAAGCTTTCTTT.

The J gene is TRBJ1-3, the V gene TRBV6-5, with D tentatively TRBD1 (5 bases). This CDR3 is 14 amino acids long. The V and J ends lost 6 bases and 4 bases respectively, with 13 bases between them. Germline lookup yields CDR1 MNHEY and CDR2 SVGAGI. The CDR3 sequence: CASRSTASGNTIYF. The DNA for the CDR3 is TGTGCCAGCAGATCGACAGCATCAGGAAACACCATATATTTT.

The genes are TRBV5-6 and TRBJ1-1; D is perhaps TRBD1 (5 bases). The CDR3 spans 15 residues. The germline V gene has CDR1 SGHDT and CDR2 YYEEEE. Trimming stripped 5 bases from V and 3 bases from J, with 17 bases between. CDR3: CASRMGWGGDTEAFF. The CDR3 nucleotides are TGTGCCAGCAGAATGGGATGGGGGGGTGACACTGAAGCTTTCTTT.

This chain uses TRBV11-3 with TRBJ2-7; no clear D. V lost 4 bases and J lost 1, with 14 bases in between. CDR3 size: 15 residues. Germline loops: CDR1 SGHNT, CDR2 YENEEA. This CDR3 is CASSSVRFGSYEQYF. The CDR3 DNA is TGTGCCAGCAGCTCAGTTCGGTTCGGGTCCTACGAGCAGTACTTC.

This clone was detected a few times. The V and J genes are TRBV11-1 and TRBJ2-5; the match to TRBD2 covers 7 bases. This CDR3 spans 16 amino acids. The germline CDR1 and CDR2 sequences are SGHAT and FQDESV (reference sequence). The V segment lost 4 bases and the J segment 2 bases; nucleotides outside the gene matches: 10. DNA for the CDR3: TGTGCCAGCAGCTCCCGTGCTAGCGGCCTACAAGAGACCCAGTACTTC. Its translation is CASSSRASGLQETQYF.

This chain links TRBV10-1 with TRBJ2-5, with no clear D. Looked up from germline, CDR1 is WNHNN and CDR2 is SYGVQD (reference sequence). This CDR3 is built from 15 residues. V lost 11 bases and J 1 base, leaving 20 bases between the germline ends. The CDR3 region is CAVVRHQKFQETQYF. CDR3 in DNA: TGCGCCGTGGTGAGGCACCAAAAATTCCAAGAGACCCAGTACTTC.

The chain employs TRBV5-4 and TRBJ1-4; TRBD1 matches at 8 bases. CDR1 is SGHNT and CDR2 is YYREEE in the germline V gene (reference sequence). With V trimmed by 4 bases and J by 4 bases, 6 bases remained unmatched. The CDR3 spans 15 residues. CDR3 loop: CASSTRTGHNEKLFF. In DNA, the CDR3 is TGTGCCAGCAGCACCAGGACAGGGCATAATGAAAAACTGTTTTTT. Combining the CDR3 with reference TRBV5-4 and TRBJ1-4 gives the whole variable domain ETGVTQSPTHLIKTRGQQVTLRCSSQSGHNTVSWYQQALGQGPQFIFQYYREEENGRGNFPPRFSGLQFPNYSSELNVNALELDDSALYLCASSTRTGHNEKLFFGSGTQLSVL.

The chain is built from TRBV11-3 and TRBJ2-3, with D perhaps TRBD1 (6 bases). The CDR3 is 15 residues long. Germline V gene sequence: CDR1 SGHNT, CDR2 YENEEA. V shed 5 bases and J shed 3 bases, with 15 bases lying between them. The CDR3 DNA reads TGTGCCAGCAGCGGGGGCGGGCGGAGTACAGATACGCAGTATTTT. Its protein is CASSGGGRSTDTQYF.

This clone was counted ten times or more. CDR3 protein: CASSQGQEAYYGYTF. The CDR3 DNA reads as TGCGCCAGCAGCCAGGGACAGGAAGCATACTATGGCTACACCTTC. The chain links TRBV4-3 to TRBJ1-2; 8 bases match TRBD1. J gave up 3 bases and V 3 bases, and 6 bases lay outside the gene matches. This CDR3 has 15 residues. The germline V gene encodes CDR1 LGHNA and CDR2 YSLEER.

V is TRBV11-2 and J is TRBJ2-5; D is perhaps TRBD1 (7 bases). The CDR3 is made up of 16 amino acids. Trimming took 5 bases from V and 4 from J, leaving 20 bases between them. CDR1 is SGHAT, CDR2 FQNNGV, per germline. The CDR3: CASSLTGPGGRETQYF. CDR3 in DNA: TGTGCCAGCAGCCTAACCGGGCCAGGGGGGAGAGAGACCCAGTACTTC.

CDR3: CASSLVRLAGNEQFF. Here the CDR3 DNA reads TGTGCCAGCAGCTTAGTGCGACTAGCGGGCAATGAGCAGTTCTTC. This sequence joins TRBV11-2 and TRBJ2-1; 10 nucleotides line up with TRBD2. Per the germline V gene, CDR1 is SGHAT and CDR2 is FQNNGV. The CDR3 covers 15 residues. Trimming removed 1 base from V and 6 bases from J; junction bases left unmatched: 3.

The V and J genes are TRBV19 and TRBJ1-2; 7 bases line up with TRBD1. Germline CDR1 LNHDA, CDR2 SQIVND (reference sequence). Trimming at V came to 4 bases and at J to 7 bases, leaving 6 bases not matched to a gene. The CDR3 sequence is 13 residues long. The CDR3 region has the DNA TGTGCCAGTAGTACCGACAGGGAAGGTGGCTACACCTTC. Its translation is CASSTDREGGYTF. The entire variable domain, with the rest obtained from reference TRBV19 and TRBJ1-2, is as follows: DGGITQSPKYLFRKEGQNVTLSCEQNLNHDAMYWYRQDPGQGLRLIYYSQIVNDFQKGDIAEGYSVSREKKESFPLTVTSAQKNPTAFYLCASSTDREGGYTFGSGTRLTVV.

V and J are TRBV7-9 and TRBJ1-5, with a possible D match to TRBD1 (5 bases). Trimming left V 5 bases short and J 7 bases short, with 15 bases between. There are 14 residues in the CDR3. Germline-derived CDR1 and CDR2 are SEHNR and FQNEAQ (reference sequence). The DNA of the CDR3 is TGTGCCAGCAGCAAAGAGGCAGGGTTACAGCCCCAGCATTTT. Residues: CASSKEAGLQPQHF.

This rearrangement joins TRBV7-9 to TRBJ2-3; 7 bases map to TRBD2. The trim removed 5 bases at V and 0 bases at J, leaving 8 bases unmatched. Germline V gene data show CDR1 as SEHNR and CDR2 as FQNEAQ (reference sequence). The CDR3 runs 16 residues. The CDR3 region has the DNA TGTGCCAGCAGCCCATCCCGCGGGGGAAGCACAGATACGCAGTATTTT. Translating it yields CASSPSRGGSTDTQYF.

This clone was counted once. This chain connects TRBV7-2 to TRBJ1-1; no definite D call. Germline values: CDR1 SGHTA, CDR2 FQGNSA. The CDR3 length is 15 residues. The germline V and J ends were trimmed by 5 bases and 0 bases, with 13 bases remaining between them. The CDR3 protein is CASSVSRFMNTEAFF. CDR3 DNA: TGTGCCAGCAGCGTGTCCCGTTTTATGAACACTGAAGCTTTCTTT.